This T cell receptor (beta chain) derives from a study of T cell responses to AZD1222 COVID-19 vaccine. Across the study: Pooled in the analysis were second doses at about 4 or about 12 weeks.

A remark on this clone: Its antigen is unknown.

General study points: It was only after the peak T cell response that any repertoires were sampled. It should be noted that donors were predominantly white British and more often female, and clonal diversity was possibly underestimated.

V lost 7 bases to trimming and J lost 1 base; unmatched junction nucleotides: 7. This CDR3 is 15 amino acids long. CDR1 MGHDK and CDR2 SYGVNS come from the germline V gene. This table comes from immunoSEQ multiplex PCR, and its TCRdb copy is limited to in-frame clones, with some not included. The sample yields 130,000 to 150,000 clones, roughly nine tenths seen once. The receptor's source is an adult in good health. The material was peripheral blood, obtained on day 0 of AZD1222 vaccination. This chain joins TRBV25-1 and TRBJ1-2; 9 bases fit TRBD1. This chain's CDR3 is CASTPPGQGNYGYTF. The CDR3 DNA sequence: TGTGCCAGCACTCCTCCGGGACAGGGTAACTATGGCTACACCTTC.